The rows below give T cell receptor beta chains drawn from one sample of a study of T-cell memory formation after mild COVID-19. One entry per CDR3 protein, called by TCRdb with MiXCR from the 5' RACE reads. This sample has 100,000 to 140,000 distinct CDR3 sequences, with approximately 15% found just once. Sequenced material: PBMCs or a T cell subset sorted from them (not recorded which). The receptors derive from a man younger than 35 who had mild COVID-19 (a few samples of this study predate the infection). Cell type and time point are not known. CDR3s include the opening cysteine and the closing phenylalanine or tryptophan. D genes are given only for firm matches. The listing skips clone size in some rows; elsewhere it reads once, few, many or a size class.

clone_size | d_call | j_call | v_call | cdr3_aa | cdr3_nt
- | - | TRBJ2-2 | TRBV9 | CASSVVLYREGDTGELFF | TGTGCCAGCAGCGTTGTATTATACAGGGAGGGGGACACCGGGGAGCTGTTTTTT
- | - | TRBJ2-7 | TRBV10-3 | CAISESKTTREQYF | TGTGCCATCAGTGAGTCGAAAACAACTCGAGAGCAGTACTTC
few | - | TRBJ2-1 | TRBV29-1 | CSVEGSSYNEQFF | TGCAGCGTGGAAGGGAGCTCCTACAATGAGCAGTTCTTC
many | - | TRBJ2-1 | TRBV12-3/TRBV12-4 | CASSLGVEQFF | TGCGCCAGCAGCTTGGGAGTTGAGCAGTTCTTC
- | TRBD2 | TRBJ2-5 | TRBV19 | CASSMKKRGAQETQYF | TGTGCCAGTAGTATGAAGAAGCGGGGGGCACAAGAGACCCAGTACTTC
few | - | TRBJ2-2 | TRBV7-6 | CASSLGASRGGELFF | TGTGCCAGCAGCTTAGGGGCTAGCCGCGGCGGGGAGCTGTTTTTT
- | TRBD1 | TRBJ2-7 | TRBV4-1 | CASSQDGTGADEQYF | TGCGCCAGCAGCCAAGACGGGACAGGGGCAGACGAGCAGTACTTC
- | - | TRBJ1-2 | TRBV7-2 | CASSLVGQIYGYTF | TGTGCCAGCAGCTTGGTGGGGCAGATCTATGGCTACACCTTC
- | - | TRBJ1-4 | TRBV4-2 | CASSPTYNEKLFF | TGTGCCAGCAGCCCCACATATAATGAAAAACTGTTTTTT
- | - | TRBJ2-3 | TRBV5-1 | CASSVGSDTQYF | TGCGCCAGCAGCGTTGGATCAGATACGCAGTATTTT
once | TRBD2 | TRBJ2-7 | TRBV27 | CASSGLAAEQYF | TGTGCCAGCAGTGGACTAGCTGCCGAGCAGTACTTC
few | - | TRBJ1-6 | TRBV12-3/TRBV12-4 | CASSNLGEGHRAPLHF | TGTGCCAGCAGTAACCTCGGGGAGGGACATAGGGCACCCCTCCACTTT